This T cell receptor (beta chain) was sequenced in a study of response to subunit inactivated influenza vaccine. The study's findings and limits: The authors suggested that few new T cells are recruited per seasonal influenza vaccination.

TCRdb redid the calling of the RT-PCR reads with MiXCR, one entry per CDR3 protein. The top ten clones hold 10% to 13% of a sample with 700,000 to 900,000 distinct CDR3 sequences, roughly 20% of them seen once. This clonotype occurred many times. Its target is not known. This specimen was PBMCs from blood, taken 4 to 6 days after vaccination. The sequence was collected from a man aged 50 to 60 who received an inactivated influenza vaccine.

The CDR3 DNA sequence: TGTGCCATCAGAGAGAGGGACTTACAATTTACCTACAATGAGCAGTTCTTC. It encodes CAIRERDLQFTYNEQFF. The chain uses TRBV10-3 and TRBJ2-1; D perhaps matches TRBD2 (6 bases). V lost 6 bases to trimming and J lost 2 bases, with 20 bases between them. Germline V gene sequence: CDR1 ENHRY, CDR2 SYGVKD. The CDR3 is 17 amino acids.